Following are 19 T cell receptor beta chains from one sample sequenced in a study of identical twins' blood T cells (dated by TCRdb to the early 2010s). Library preparation was by 5' RACE. The instrument given in TCRdb is Illumina Genome Analyzer IIx. The raw public reads went through TCRdb reprocessing: fastp at Q25, MiXCR clone calling, in-frame beta chains kept. All rows with the same CDR3 protein become a single entry with the most common DNA and genes. In this sample the table shows around 380,000 distinct CDR3 sequences, about 28% of which occur a single time. Around 5.6% of the sample is taken by the ten largest. The sample consisted of PBMCs. These receptors originate from a woman aged 18 to 55 in good health.

V and J are TRBV12-3 or TRBV12-4 and TRBJ2-7; tentative D call: TRBD2 (5 bases). V gave up 2 bases and J gave up 3 bases, with 11 bases separating them. This CDR3 is 14 amino acids long. The CDR3 DNA sequence: TGTGCCAGCAGTTTAAGGTCGGGAAGCTACGAGCAGTACTTC. Protein product: CASSLRSGSYEQYF.

This clonotype appeared a few times. The chain is built from TRBV6-5 and TRBJ1-1; maybe TRBD1 (6 bases). Germline values: CDR1 MNHEY, CDR2 SVGAGI. This CDR3 contains 16 residues. Deletions cut 7 bases from V and 4 bases from J, with 22 bases between. For the CDR3, the DNA is TGTGCCAGCAAGGGCAGGGGCGCGCCTGAAGGCACTGAAGCTTTCTTT. It specifies CASKGRGAPEGTEAFF.

The chain recombines TRBV7-9 with TRBJ1-1; a weak D match, TRBD1 (5 bases). The CDR3 has 16 residues. The germline V and J ends were trimmed by 0 bases and 4 bases, with 15 bases remaining between them. Germline assignment: CDR1 SEHNR and CDR2 FQNEAQ (reference sequence). CDR3 nucleotide sequence: TGTGCCAGCAGCTTAGCGAGGACATGGTCGGGCACTGAAGCTTTCTTT. Translation: CASSLARTWSGTEAFF.

The chain has TRBV11-2 and TRBJ2-3; no firm D call. This CDR3 contains 18 residues. Per germline, CDR1 SGHAT and CDR2 FQNNGV. The ends were cut back, 1 base at V and 2 bases at J, with 19 bases in the middle. This chain's CDR3 is CASSLVESKISFTDTQYF. CDR3 DNA sequence: TGTGCCAGCAGCTTAGTGGAATCCAAAATATCATTCACAGATACGCAGTATTTT.

This clonotype was counted only a few times. The germline gene is not matched at one end of the junction; a read error may be the cause. The CDR3 DNA sequence: TGCAGCGTTGAAGGGTTGCCGAGCTCCCACAATGAGCAGTTCTTC. Its translation is CSVEGLPSSHNEQFF. The gene calls are TRBV29-1 and TRBJ2-1; D gene ambiguous. CDR3 length: 15 residues. Germline V gene sequence: CDR1 SQVTM, CDR2 ANQGSEA.

This clonotype was picked up a small number of times. J is TRBJ1-1 and V is TRBV24-1; D not certain. With 0 bases removed from V and 11 bases from J, the gap between germline ends came to 18 bases. The CDR3 runs 15 residues. The V gene's germline CDR1 is KGHDR and CDR2 SFDVKD. The CDR3 loop reads CATSDLDHFSLGAFF. CDR3 bases: TGTGCCACCAGTGATTTGGACCACTTCTCCTTGGGGGCTTTCTTT.

The CDR3, as DNA: TGCGCCAGCAGCTTTGGGACAGTGAACACTGAAGCTTTCTTT. It specifies CASSFGTVNTEAFF. The chain links TRBV5-1 to TRBJ1-1; 7 bases align to TRBD1. Trimming cost V 2 bases and J 0 bases; bases outside gene matches: 1. Germline CDR1 reads SGHRS; CDR2 reads YFSETQ. The CDR3 has 14 amino acids. The complete variable domain, with remaining parts taken from reference TRBV5-1 and TRBJ1-1, reads KAGVTQTPRYLIKTRGQQVTLSCSPISGHRSVSWYQQTPGQGLQFLFEYFSETQRNKGNFPGRFSGRQFSNSRSEMNVSTLELGDSALYLCASSFGTVNTEAFFGQGTRLTVV.

This clonotype was detected only a few times. The rearrangement links TRBV7-9 to TRBJ1-2; a possible D gene is TRBD1 (5 bases). This CDR3 spans 14 amino acids. Per the germline V gene, CDR1 is SEHNR and CDR2 is FQNEAQ (reference sequence). The ends were cut back, 4 bases at V and 8 bases at J, with 17 bases in the middle. The CDR3 region is CASSYGHGLDGYTF. In DNA form, the CDR3 reads TGTGCCAGCAGCTATGGACACGGCCTTGACGGCTACACCTTC.

Details on this clonotype: Being one base from a much bigger clone, this may be a read error. This chain connects TRBV29-1 to TRBJ1-2, with D perhaps TRBD1 (6 bases). This CDR3 contains 13 residues. The germline V gene encodes CDR1 SQVTM and CDR2 ANQGSEA. The CDR3 bases are TGCAACGTTGTGGACAGAGGACCGTATGGCTACACCTTC. The encoded protein is CNVVDRGPYGYTF.

This sequence joins TRBV20-1 and TRBJ2-3; no definite D call. The CDR3 length is 12 residues. Trimming removed 2 bases at V and 5 bases at J, with 8 bases between. Germline V gene sequence: CDR1 DFQATT, CDR2 SNEGSKA (reference sequence). Here the CDR3 reads CSARRAVDTQYF. The CDR3 DNA is TGCAGTGCTAGACGGGCCGTAGATACGCAGTATTTT.

The rearrangement joins TRBV12-3 or TRBV12-4 to TRBJ1-4; no clear D gene. This CDR3 has 14 residues. V was trimmed by 5 bases and J by 8 bases, leaving 15 bases between them. The CDR3 coding sequence is TGTGCCAGCAGTCCGCACACCTATCCCGAAAAACTGTTTTTT. Translation: CASSPHTYPEKLFF.

The chain carries TRBV18 and TRBJ1-2; D is uncertain. CDR1 is KGHSH and CDR2 is LQKENI in the germline V gene. V lost 3 bases, J lost 0 bases, and 17 bases lay in between. The CDR3 spans 17 residues. The CDR3 DNA reads as TGTGCCAGCTCACCTGGTGTCGGACGGTTGTCTAACTATGGCTACACCTTC. The encoded protein is CASSPGVGRLSNYGYTF.

This clonotype was counted many times. The rearrangement uses TRBV20-1 and TRBJ2-1, with 8 bases matching TRBD2. Germline trimming cut 6 bases from V and 0 bases from J; bases unmatched to any gene: 10. The CDR3 loop spans 16 amino acids. Germline-derived CDR1 and CDR2 are DFQATT and SNEGSKA (reference sequence). This CDR3 reads CSARGLAGYSYNEQFF. The CDR3 DNA reads as TGCAGTGCCCGAGGTCTAGCGGGTTACTCCTACAATGAGCAGTTCTTC.

The count of this clonotype is one. The rearrangement joins TRBV29-1 to TRBJ2-5, with D unresolved. Germline-derived CDR1 and CDR2 are SQVTM and ANQGSEA. This CDR3 is built from 12 residues. Trimming took off 4 bases at V and 5 bases at J, with 11 bases between the two ends. DNA of the CDR3: TGCAGCGTTGGTACCAGAGGCGAGACCCAGTACTTC. Translated: CSVGTRGETQYF.

This clonotype was observed many times. The rearrangement uses TRBV28 and TRBJ1-1; D unresolved. Deletions cut 2 bases from V and 8 bases from J, with 12 bases between. The CDR3 is 13 amino acids. CDR1 is MDHEN and CDR2 is SYDVKM in the germline V gene. CDR3 in DNA: TGTGCCAGCAGTTTAGCCACACCAAACGAAGCTTTCTTT. This gives the protein CASSLATPNEAFF.

This clonotype was detected a few times. The rearrangement uses TRBV12-3 or TRBV12-4 and TRBJ1-2; maybe TRBD1 (5 bases). V lost 5 bases to trimming and J lost 5 bases, with 12 bases between them. This CDR3 has 13 amino acids. CDR3 sequence reads: CASSREGRYGYTF. The CDR3 nucleotides read TGTGCCAGCAGTCGTGAGGGGCGGTATGGCTACACCTTC.

The genes are TRBV29-1 and TRBJ1-4; D not certain. Germline lookup yields CDR1 SQVTM and CDR2 ANQGSEA. The CDR3 spans 17 residues. The germline V and J ends were trimmed by 2 bases and 8 bases, with 24 bases remaining between them. The CDR3 loop is CSVESSSGSRFGEKLFF. The DNA for the CDR3 is TGCAGCGTTGAATCGTCTAGCGGTTCGAGGTTTGGCGAAAAACTGTTTTTT.

This clonotype was detected only a few times. The chain employs TRBV20-1 and TRBJ2-3; a possible D gene is TRBD2 (6 bases). The germline V gene encodes CDR1 DFQATT and CDR2 SNEGSKA (reference sequence). V gave up 5 bases and J gave up 0 bases, with 12 bases separating them. The CDR3 loop spans 14 amino acids. CDR3 loop: CSAQFSGSTDTQYF. DNA of the CDR3: TGCAGTGCTCAATTCAGCGGGAGCACAGATACGCAGTATTTT.

The chain joins TRBV5-4 to TRBJ2-1; D might be TRBD2 (5 bases). This CDR3 has 13 amino acids. Trimming pared 3 bases from V and 8 bases from J, leaving 12 bases between. CDR1 and CDR2 from the germline V gene are SGHNT and YYREEE (reference sequence). The CDR3 reads CASSSQTGDEQFF. The CDR3 nucleotides read TGTGCCAGCAGCTCCCAAACCGGGGATGAGCAGTTCTTC.